This passage covers 11 T cell receptor beta chains from one sample sequenced in a study of CD8 T cells in Susac syndrome. A quantity of about 0.5 to 1 ug RNA underwent reverse transcription using random hexamers. MiXCR, applied by TCRdb to the immunoSEQ multiplex PCR reads, yields one record per CDR3 protein. The sample holds around 120,000 distinct CDR3 sequences, about 94% seen once. The material sequenced was CD4+ T cells from PBMCs. The receptors shown here come from a human donor with multiple sclerosis.

This chain links TRBV30 with TRBJ1-5, with 9 bases lining up with TRBD1. The junction had 5 bases not matched to a gene; V was cut back by 5 bases and J by 6 bases. Per germline, CDR1 GTSNPN and CDR2 SVGIG (reference sequence). CDR3 length equals 13 residues. The CDR3 DNA reads TGTGCCTGGGGAACAGGGGGCTCTCAGCCCCAGCATTTT. Translated, it gives CAWGTGGSQPQHF.

In nucleotides, the CDR3 is TGTGCCTGGAGGCCGAACCCCTGGACAGCCCTTGCATACGGCTACACCTTC. Its protein product is CAWRPNPWTALAYGYTF. This rearrangement joins TRBV30 to TRBJ1-2; tentative D call: TRBD1 (6 bases). The germline V gene encodes CDR1 GTSNPN and CDR2 SVGIG (reference sequence). With 3 bases removed from V and 8 bases from J, the gap between germline ends came to 28 bases. The CDR3 extends over 17 amino acids.

V and J are TRBV3-1 and TRBJ1-2, with D unresolved. The ends were cut back, 0 bases at V and 4 bases at J, with 6 bases in the middle. Germline V gene lookup returns CDR1 LGHDT and CDR2 YNNKEL (reference sequence). This CDR3 is built from 13 residues. The CDR3 coding sequence is TGTGCCAGCAGCCAAGACCCAGCCTATGGCTACACCTTC. It encodes CASSQDPAYGYTF.

The CDR3 nucleotides read TGTGCCAGCAGTTACTCGCCCGCGGGGGGAGGATCGGGGGAGCTGTTTTTT. This sequence encodes CASSYSPAGGGSGELFF. The chain couples TRBV6-5 to TRBJ2-2, with TRBD2 identical over 8 bases. With V trimmed by 0 bases and J by 8 bases, 11 bases remained unmatched. The germline V gene encodes CDR1 MNHEY and CDR2 SVGAGI. The CDR3 has 17 amino acids.

The CDR3 sequence: CASSLGSGRRETQYF. DNA of the CDR3: TGCGCCAGCAGCTTGGGTAGCGGGAGAAGGGAGACCCAGTACTTC. The chain couples TRBV5-1 to TRBJ2-5; 9 nucleotides line up with TRBD2. The V and J ends lost 0 bases and 5 bases, in that order; junction bases with no gene match: 5. Germline assignment: CDR1 SGHRS and CDR2 YFSETQ. The CDR3 is 15 amino acids.

The V gene is TRBV29-1, the J gene TRBJ1-1; TRBD1 agrees at 11 bases. The CDR3 has 12 residues. Trimming removed 6 bases from V and 5 bases from J; junction bases left unmatched: 2. Germline CDR1 is SQVTM and CDR2 is ANQGSEA. The CDR3 region is CSVGQGATEAFF. The CDR3, as DNA: TGCAGCGTCGGACAGGGGGCTACTGAAGCTTTCTTT.

The chain employs TRBV4-2 and TRBJ2-5, with 12 bases aligning to TRBD2. Germline V lookup: CDR1 LGHNA, CDR2 YNFKEQ. V lost 0 bases and J lost 1; bases outside the gene matches: 0. CDR3 size: 16 residues. CDR3 nucleotide sequence: TGTGCCAGCAGCCAAGAACTAGCGGGGGGCCAAGAGACCCAGTACTTC. Translation: CASSQELAGGQETQYF.

V gene TRBV7-9 combines with J gene TRBJ2-3; D is perhaps TRBD1 (6 bases). V was pared by 10 bases and J by 6 bases, with 17 bases between. The CDR3 totals 13 residues. Germline assignment: CDR1 SEHNR and CDR2 FQNEAQ (reference sequence). The CDR3 sequence is CATTTGTTDTQYF. The CDR3 nucleotides read TGTGCCACAACAACCGGGACAACCGATACGCAGTATTTT.

The gene calls are TRBV7-9 and TRBJ2-7; D not certain. Trimming cost V 5 bases and J 6 bases, with 8 bases left between them. The CDR3 covers 11 residues. CDR1 and CDR2 from the germline V gene are SEHNR and FQNEAQ (reference sequence). CDR3 DNA sequence: TGTGCCAGCAGCCCGGGCCCCGAGCAGTACTTC. Protein: CASSPGPEQYF. The full variable domain, its missing parts supplied by reference TRBV7-9 and TRBJ2-7, is DTGVSQNPRHKITKRGQNVTFRCDPISEHNRLYWYRQTLGQGPEFLTYFQNEAQLEKSRLLSDRFSAERPKGSFSTLEIQRTEQGDSAMYLCASSPGPEQYFGPGTRLTVT.

The V gene is TRBV20-1, the J gene TRBJ1-2; no reliable D call. Between the trimmed V and J ends, which lost 3 bases and 7 bases, there was a span of 12 bases. The CDR3 contains 12 residues. Germline CDR1 DFQATT, CDR2 SNEGSKA (reference sequence). This CDR3 is CSARYGDGGYTF. The CDR3 region has the DNA TGCAGTGCTAGGTACGGGGATGGTGGCTACACCTTC.

The chain carries TRBV3-1 and TRBJ1-1, with unresolved D. This CDR3 spans 11 amino acids. Germline V CDR1 and CDR2: LGHDT, YNNKEL (reference sequence). Deletions cut 3 bases from V and 4 bases from J, with 3 bases between. The CDR3 nucleotides are TGTGCCAGCAGCCAGACCACTGAAGCTTTCTTT. This sequence encodes CASSQTTEAFF.